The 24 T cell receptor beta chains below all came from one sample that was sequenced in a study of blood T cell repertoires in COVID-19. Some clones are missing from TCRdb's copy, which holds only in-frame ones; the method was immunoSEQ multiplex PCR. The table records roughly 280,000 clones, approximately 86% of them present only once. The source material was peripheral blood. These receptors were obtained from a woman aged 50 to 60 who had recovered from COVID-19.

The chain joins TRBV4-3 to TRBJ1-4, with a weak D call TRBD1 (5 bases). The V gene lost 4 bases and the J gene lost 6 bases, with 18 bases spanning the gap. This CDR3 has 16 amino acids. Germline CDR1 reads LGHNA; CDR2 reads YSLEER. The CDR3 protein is CASSPNPARGDEKLFF. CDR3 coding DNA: TGCGCCAGCAGCCCGAACCCGGCGCGGGGCGATGAAAAACTGTTTTTT.

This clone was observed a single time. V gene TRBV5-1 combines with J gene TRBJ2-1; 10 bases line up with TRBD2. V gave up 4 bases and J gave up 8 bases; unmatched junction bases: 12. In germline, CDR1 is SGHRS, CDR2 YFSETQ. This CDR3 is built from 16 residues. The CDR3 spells CASSTPPSGGRDEQFF. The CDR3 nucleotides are TGCGCCAGCAGCACTCCCCCTAGCGGGGGTCGCGATGAGCAGTTCTTC. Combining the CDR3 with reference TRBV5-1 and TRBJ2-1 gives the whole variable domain KAGVTQTPRYLIKTRGQQVTLSCSPISGHRSVSWYQQTPGQGLQFLFEYFSETQRNKGNFPGRFSGRQFSNSRSEMNVSTLELGDSALYLCASSTPPSGGRDEQFFGPGTRLTVL.

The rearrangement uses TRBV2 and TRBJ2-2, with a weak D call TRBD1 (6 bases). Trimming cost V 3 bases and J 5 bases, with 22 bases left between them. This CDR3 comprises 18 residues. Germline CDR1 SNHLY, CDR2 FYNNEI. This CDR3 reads CASSEGHARMLGTGELFF. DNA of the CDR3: TGTGCCAGCAGTGAGGGACACGCTAGGATGCTGGGAACCGGGGAGCTGTTTTTT.

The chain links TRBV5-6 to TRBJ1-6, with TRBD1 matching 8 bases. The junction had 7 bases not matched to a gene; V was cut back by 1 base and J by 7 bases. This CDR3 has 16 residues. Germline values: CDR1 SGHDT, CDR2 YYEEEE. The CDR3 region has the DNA TGTGCCAGCAGCTTGTTCTTTGGGACAGGCAATTCACCCCTCCACTTT. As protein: CASSLFFGTGNSPLHF. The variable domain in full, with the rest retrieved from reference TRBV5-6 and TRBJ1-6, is DAGVTQSPTHLIKTRGQQVTLRCSPKSGHDTVSWYQQALGQGPQFIFQYYEEEERQRGNFPDRFSGHQFPNYSSELNVNALLLGDSALYLCASSLFFGTGNSPLHFGNGTRLTVT.

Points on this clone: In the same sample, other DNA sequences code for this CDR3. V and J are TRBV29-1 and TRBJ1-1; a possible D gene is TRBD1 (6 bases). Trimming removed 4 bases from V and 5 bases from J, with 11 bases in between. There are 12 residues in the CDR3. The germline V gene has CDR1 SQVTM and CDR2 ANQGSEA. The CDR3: CSVVRGRTEAFF. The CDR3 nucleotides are TGCAGCGTTGTCAGGGGTAGAACTGAAGCTTTCTTT. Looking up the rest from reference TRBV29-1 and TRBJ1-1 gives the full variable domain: SAVISQKPSRDICQRGTSLTIQCQVDSQVTMMFWYRQQPGQSLTLIATANQGSEATYESGFVIDKFPISRPNLTFSTLTVSNMSPEDSSIYLCSVVRGRTEAFFGQGTRLTVV.

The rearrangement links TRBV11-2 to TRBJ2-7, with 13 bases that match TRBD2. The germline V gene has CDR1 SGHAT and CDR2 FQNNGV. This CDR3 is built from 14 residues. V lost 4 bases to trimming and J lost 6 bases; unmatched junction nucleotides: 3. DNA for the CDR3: TGTGCCAGCAGCTCCCGACTAGCGGGGGGCGAGCAGTACTTC. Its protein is CASSSRLAGGEQYF.

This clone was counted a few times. This CDR3 reads CASSRAGTSGLSYNEQFF. As DNA, the CDR3 is TGTGCCAGCAGCCGAGCCGGGACTAGCGGGCTCTCCTACAATGAGCAGTTCTTC. V is TRBV9 and J is TRBJ2-1, with 12 bases fitting TRBD2. The J segment lost 0 bases and the V segment lost 4 bases, leaving 8 bases of the junction unmatched. The CDR3 spans 18 residues. Germline V gene sequence: CDR1 SGDLS, CDR2 YYNGEE.

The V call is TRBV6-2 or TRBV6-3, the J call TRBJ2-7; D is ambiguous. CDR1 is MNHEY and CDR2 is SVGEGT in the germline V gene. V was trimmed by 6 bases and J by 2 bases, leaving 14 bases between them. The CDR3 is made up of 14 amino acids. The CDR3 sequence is CASSLRLNTYEQYF. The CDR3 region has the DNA TGTGCCAGCAGCCTACGCTTAAACACCTACGAGCAGTACTTC.

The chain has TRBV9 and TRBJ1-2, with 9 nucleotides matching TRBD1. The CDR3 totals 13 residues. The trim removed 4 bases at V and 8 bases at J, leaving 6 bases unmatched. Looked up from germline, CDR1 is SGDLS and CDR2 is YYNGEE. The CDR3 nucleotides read TGTGCCAGCAGCCCGGGACAGGGTCGGGGCTACACCTTC. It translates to CASSPGQGRGYTF. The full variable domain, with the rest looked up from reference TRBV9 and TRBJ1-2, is DSGVTQTPKHLITATGQRVTLRCSPRSGDLSVYWYQQSLDQGLQFLIQYYNGEERAKGNILERFSAQQFPDLHSELNLSSLELGDSALYFCASSPGQGRGYTFGSGTRLTVV.

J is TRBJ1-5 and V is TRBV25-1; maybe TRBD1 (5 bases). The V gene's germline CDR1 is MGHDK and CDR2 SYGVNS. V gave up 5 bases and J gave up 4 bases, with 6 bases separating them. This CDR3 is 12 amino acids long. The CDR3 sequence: CASSRGNQPQHF. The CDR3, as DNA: TGTGCCAGCAGTCGGGGGAATCAGCCCCAGCATTTT.

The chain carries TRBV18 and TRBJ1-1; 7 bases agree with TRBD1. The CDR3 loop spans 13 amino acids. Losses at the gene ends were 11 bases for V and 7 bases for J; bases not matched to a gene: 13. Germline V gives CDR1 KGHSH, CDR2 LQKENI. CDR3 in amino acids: CAEKGQLRSEAFF. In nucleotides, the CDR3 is TGTGCCGAGAAGGGACAGTTGAGGAGTGAAGCTTTCTTT. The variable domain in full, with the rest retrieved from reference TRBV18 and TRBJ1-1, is NAGVMQNPRHLVRRRGQEARLRCSPMKGHSHVYWYRQLPEEGLKFMVYLQKENIIDESGMPKERFSAEFPKEGPSILRIQQVVRGDSAAYFCAEKGQLRSEAFFGQGTRLTVV.

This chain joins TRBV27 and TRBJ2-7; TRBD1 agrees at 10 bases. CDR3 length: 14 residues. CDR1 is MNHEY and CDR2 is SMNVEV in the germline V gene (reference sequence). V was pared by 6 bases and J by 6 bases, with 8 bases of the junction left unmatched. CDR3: CASRGTGEIREQYF. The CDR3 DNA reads TGTGCCAGCAGAGGGACAGGGGAGATCCGCGAGCAGTACTTC.

The CDR3 DNA sequence: TGTGCCAGTAGGCGGAGGGACAGGATTGATACGCAGTATTTT. This translates into CASRRRDRIDTQYF. This chain connects TRBV19 to TRBJ2-3; 8 nucleotides agree with TRBD1. Germline V CDR1 and CDR2: LNHDA, SQIVND (reference sequence). V gave up 6 bases and J gave up 6 bases; unmatched junction bases: 8. The CDR3 is 14 residues long.

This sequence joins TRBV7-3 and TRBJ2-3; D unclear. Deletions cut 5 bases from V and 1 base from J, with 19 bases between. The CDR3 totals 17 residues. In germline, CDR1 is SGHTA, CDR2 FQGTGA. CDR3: CASSPTAIPLGTDTQYF. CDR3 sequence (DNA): TGTGCCAGCAGCCCTACCGCAATACCTCTGGGCACAGATACGCAGTATTTT.

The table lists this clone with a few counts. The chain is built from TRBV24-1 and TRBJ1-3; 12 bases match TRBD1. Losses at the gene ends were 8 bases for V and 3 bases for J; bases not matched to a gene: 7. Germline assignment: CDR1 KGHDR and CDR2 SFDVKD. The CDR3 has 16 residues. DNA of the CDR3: TGTGCCACCACAACCGGGACAGGGGGCGTTGGAAACACCATATATTTT. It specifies CATTTGTGGVGNTIYF.

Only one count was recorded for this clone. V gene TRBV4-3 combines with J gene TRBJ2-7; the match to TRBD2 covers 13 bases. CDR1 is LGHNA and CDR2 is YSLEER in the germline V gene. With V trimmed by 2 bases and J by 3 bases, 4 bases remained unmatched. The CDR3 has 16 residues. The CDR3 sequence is CASSQWTSGSIYEQYF. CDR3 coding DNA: TGCGCCAGCAGCCAATGGACTAGCGGGAGCATCTACGAGCAGTACTTC.

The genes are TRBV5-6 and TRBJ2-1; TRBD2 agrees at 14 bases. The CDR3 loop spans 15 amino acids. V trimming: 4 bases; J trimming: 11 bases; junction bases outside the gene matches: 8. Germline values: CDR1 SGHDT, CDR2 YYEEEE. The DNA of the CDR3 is TGTGCCAGCAGCAATTGGGGGACTAGCGGGAGCCAGCAGTTCTTC. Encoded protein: CASSNWGTSGSQQFF.

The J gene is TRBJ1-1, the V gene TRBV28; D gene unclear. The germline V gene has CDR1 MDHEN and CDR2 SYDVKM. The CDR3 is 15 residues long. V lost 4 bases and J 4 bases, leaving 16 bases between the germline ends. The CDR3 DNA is TGTGCCAGCAGTTCATCCGAATTATGGAGCACTGAAGCTTTCTTT. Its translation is CASSSSELWSTEAFF.

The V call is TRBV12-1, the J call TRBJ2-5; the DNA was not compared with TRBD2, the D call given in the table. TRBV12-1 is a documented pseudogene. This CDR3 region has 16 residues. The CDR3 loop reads CAGSCLTTQYQETQYF. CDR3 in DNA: TGTGCCGGCAGCTGCCTGACTACACAGTACCAAGAGACCCAGTACTTC.

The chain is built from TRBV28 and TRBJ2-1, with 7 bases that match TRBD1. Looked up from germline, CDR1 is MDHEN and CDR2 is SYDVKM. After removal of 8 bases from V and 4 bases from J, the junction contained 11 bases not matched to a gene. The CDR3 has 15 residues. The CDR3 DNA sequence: TGTGCCAGCTCAGAACAGGGGACGTTTTACAATGAGCAGTTCTTC. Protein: CASSEQGTFYNEQFF.

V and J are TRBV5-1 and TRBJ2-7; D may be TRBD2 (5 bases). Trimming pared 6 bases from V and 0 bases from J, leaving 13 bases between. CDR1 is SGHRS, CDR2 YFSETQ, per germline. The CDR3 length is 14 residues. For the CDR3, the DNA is TGCGCCAGCAAGGAGGCTCTTAGCTCCTACGAGCAGTACTTC. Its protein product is CASKEALSSYEQYF.

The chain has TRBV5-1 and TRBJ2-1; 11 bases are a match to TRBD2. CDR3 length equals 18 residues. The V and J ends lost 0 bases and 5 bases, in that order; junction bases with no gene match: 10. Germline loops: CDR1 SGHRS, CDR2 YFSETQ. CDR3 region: CASSLGGLAGGADNEQFF. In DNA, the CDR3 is TGCGCCAGCAGCTTGGGGGGGCTAGCGGGAGGAGCGGACAATGAGCAGTTCTTC. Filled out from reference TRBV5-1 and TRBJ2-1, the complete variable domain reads KAGVTQTPRYLIKTRGQQVTLSCSPISGHRSVSWYQQTPGQGLQFLFEYFSETQRNKGNFPGRFSGRQFSNSRSEMNVSTLELGDSALYLCASSLGGLAGGADNEQFFGPGTRLTVL.

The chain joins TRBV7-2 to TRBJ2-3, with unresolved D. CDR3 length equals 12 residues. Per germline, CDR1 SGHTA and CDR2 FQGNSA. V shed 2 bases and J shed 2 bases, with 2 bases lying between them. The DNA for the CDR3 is TGTGCCAGCAGCTTATACACAGATACGCAGTATTTT. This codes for CASSLYTDTQYF.

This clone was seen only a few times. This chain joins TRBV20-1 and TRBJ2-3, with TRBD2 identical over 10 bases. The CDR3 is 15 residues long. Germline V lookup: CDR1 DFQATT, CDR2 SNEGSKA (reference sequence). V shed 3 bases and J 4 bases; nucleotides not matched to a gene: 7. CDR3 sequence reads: CSASSLAGASDTQYF. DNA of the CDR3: TGCAGTGCTAGTTCGCTAGCGGGAGCGTCAGATACGCAGTATTTT.